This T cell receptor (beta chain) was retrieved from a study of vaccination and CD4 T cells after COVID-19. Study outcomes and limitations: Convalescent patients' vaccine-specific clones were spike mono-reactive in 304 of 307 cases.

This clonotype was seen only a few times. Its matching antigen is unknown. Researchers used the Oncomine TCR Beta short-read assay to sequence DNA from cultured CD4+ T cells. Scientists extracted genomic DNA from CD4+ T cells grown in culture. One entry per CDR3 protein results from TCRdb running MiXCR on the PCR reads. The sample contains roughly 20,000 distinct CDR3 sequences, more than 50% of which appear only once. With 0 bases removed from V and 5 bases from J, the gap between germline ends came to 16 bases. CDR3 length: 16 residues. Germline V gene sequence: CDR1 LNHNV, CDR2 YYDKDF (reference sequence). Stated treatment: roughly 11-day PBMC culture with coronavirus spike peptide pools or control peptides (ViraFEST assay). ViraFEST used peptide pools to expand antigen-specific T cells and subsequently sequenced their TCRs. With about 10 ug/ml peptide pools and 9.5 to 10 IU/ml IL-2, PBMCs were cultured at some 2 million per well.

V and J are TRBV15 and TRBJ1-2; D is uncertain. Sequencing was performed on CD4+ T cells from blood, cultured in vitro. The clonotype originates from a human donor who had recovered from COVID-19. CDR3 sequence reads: CATSRDLSGATYGYTF. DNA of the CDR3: TGTGCCACCAGCAGAGATCTTTCGGGAGCTACTTATGGCTACACCTTC.